These 17 T cell receptor beta chains were all obtained from the same sample, sequenced in a study of blood T cell repertoires in COVID-19. Method: immunoSEQ multiplex PCR; TCRdb's copy keeps in-frame clones and lacks some. The profile shows fewer than 20,000 clones, 85% to 90% of them singletons. Specimen: peripheral blood. The receptors originated from a human donor in a cohort sampled during active COVID-19.

This chain connects TRBV5-4 to TRBJ1-1, with 12 bases lining up with TRBD1. V dropped 1 base and J dropped 5; count of bases not matched to a gene: 6. The CDR3 spans 16 residues. In germline, CDR1 is SGHNT, CDR2 YYREEE (reference sequence). CDR3 coding DNA: TGTGCCAGCAGCTTGAGGGGACAGGGGGCATGGACTGAAGCTTTCTTT. It yields the protein CASSLRGQGAWTEAFF.

This chain connects TRBV6-1 to TRBJ1-2, with D uncertain. Trimming stripped 2 bases from V and 0 bases from J, with 7 bases between. The length of the CDR3 is 14 residues. Germline CDR1 is MNHNS and CDR2 is SASEGT. The chain's CDR3 is CASSETVTNYGYTF. In DNA, the CDR3 is TGTGCCAGCAGTGAAACAGTAACTAACTATGGCTACACCTTC.

This clone came up once. This chain links TRBV29-1 with TRBJ2-2; TRBD2 agrees at 8 bases. Germline trimming cut 4 bases from V and 5 bases from J; bases unmatched to any gene: 12. The germline gives CDR1 SQVTM, CDR2 ANQGSEA. This CDR3 contains 16 residues. CDR3 sequence reads: CSVGDWGTSGTGELFF. The CDR3 nucleotides are TGCAGCGTTGGAGATTGGGGGACTAGTGGTACCGGGGAGCTGTTTTTT.

In its sample, this clone was seen a few times. The V gene is TRBV5-8, the J gene TRBJ2-7; TRBD1 aligns across 8 bases. V dropped 2 bases and J dropped 5; count of bases not matched to a gene: 9. The CDR3 is 15 amino acids. Germline V CDR1 and CDR2: SGHTS, YDEGEE. The CDR3 sequence: CASSLGRTGYDEQYF. CDR3 coding DNA: TGTGCCAGCAGCTTAGGTCGGACAGGGTATGACGAGCAGTACTTC.

The chain combines TRBV29-1 with TRBJ1-2; a weak D match, TRBD1 (6 bases). CDR3 size: 13 residues. Trimming shortened V by 1 base and J by 4 bases, and 10 bases separated the two germline ends. Germline assignment: CDR1 SQVTM and CDR2 ANQGSEA. The CDR3 coding sequence is TGCAGCGTTGAAGTGGCCAGGGGCTATGGCTACACCTTC. Translating gives CSVEVARGYGYTF.

The rearrangement uses TRBV24-1 and TRBJ2-1; D unresolved. Germline V gene data show CDR1 as KGHDR and CDR2 as SFDVKD. The V gene lost 6 bases and the J gene lost 2 bases, with 13 bases spanning the gap. The CDR3 extends over 15 amino acids. The CDR3 here is CATSPTRGTYNEQFF. The CDR3 bases are TGTGCCACCAGTCCAACCCGTGGCACCTACAATGAGCAGTTCTTC.

This chain connects TRBV28 to TRBJ2-1; tentatively, D is TRBD1 (6 bases). Germline CDR1 reads MDHEN; CDR2 reads SYDVKM. Trimming pared 4 bases from V and 7 bases from J, leaving 17 bases between. The CDR3 runs to 15 residues. CDR3 residues: CASSSPPSQGNEQFF. Here the CDR3 DNA reads TGTGCCAGCAGTTCACCCCCCTCACAGGGAAATGAGCAGTTCTTC.

The chain uses TRBV7-8 and TRBJ1-2; TRBD1 matches 7 bases. Per germline, CDR1 SGHVS and CDR2 FQNEAQ. This CDR3 has 14 amino acids. The ends lost 2 bases at V and 7 bases at J; junction bases unmatched: 7. The CDR3 nucleotides are TGTGCCAGCAGCTTAAGGCAGGGGGAAAGTGGCTACACCTTC. Protein sequence: CASSLRQGESGYTF.

This chain joins TRBV28 and TRBJ2-1, with TRBD1 matching 7 bases. This CDR3 comprises 15 residues. The trim removed 6 bases at V and 8 bases at J, leaving 13 bases unmatched. Germline assignment: CDR1 MDHEN and CDR2 SYDVKM. The CDR3 sequence: CASRYPGTAGDEQFF. DNA of the CDR3: TGTGCCAGCAGATACCCCGGGACAGCCGGGGATGAGCAGTTCTTC.

V usage is TRBV11-3 and J usage is TRBJ1-1, with D maybe TRBD1 (5 bases). The germline V gene encodes CDR1 SGHNT and CDR2 YENEEA. V was shortened by 6 bases and J by 3 bases, with 11 bases between the two germline ends. The CDR3 contains 13 residues. The CDR3 coding sequence is TGTGCCAGCAGGTCTGGGGGGGACACTGAAGCTTTCTTT. Translating gives CASRSGGDTEAFF.

This clone was counted a few times. The chain links TRBV5-1 to TRBJ2-1; 7 bases are a match to TRBD2. The V gene end was trimmed by 2 bases and the J gene end by 5 bases; junction bases not matched to a gene: 10. CDR3 length equals 16 residues. Germline V lookup: CDR1 SGHRS, CDR2 YFSETQ. CDR3 residues: CASSFPPTSADNEQFF. The CDR3 nucleotides read TGCGCCAGCAGCTTTCCCCCCACTAGCGCCGACAATGAGCAGTTCTTC.

The chain employs TRBV11-2 and TRBJ1-1, with TRBD1 identical over 9 bases. Germline CDR1 SGHAT, CDR2 FQNNGV. Trimming cost V 0 bases and J 7 bases; bases outside gene matches: 9. CDR3 size: 16 residues. CDR3 bases: TGTGCCAGCAGCTTAGATCTAGTAAGGACAGGGGTTGAAGCTTTCTTT. It translates to CASSLDLVRTGVEAFF. Based on the CDR3 plus reference TRBV11-2 and TRBJ1-1, the full variable domain is EAGVAQSPRYKIIEKRQSVAFWCNPISGHATLYWYQQILGQGPKLLIQFQNNGVVDDSQLPKDRFSAERLKGVDSTLKIQPAKLEDSAVYLCASSLDLVRTGVEAFFGQGTRLTVV.

In nucleotides, the CDR3 is TGTGCCACGAGGGACCCGGGGGACTACGAGCAGTACTTC. Translating it yields CATRDPGDYEQYF. V and J are TRBV10-3 and TRBJ2-7; a possible D gene is TRBD2 (6 bases). The CDR3 contains 13 residues. In germline, CDR1 is ENHRY, CDR2 SYGVKD. The germline V and J ends were trimmed by 10 bases and 3 bases, with 16 bases remaining between them.

V gene TRBV6-6 combines with J gene TRBJ1-3; 7 bases are shared with TRBD1. Germline CDR1 reads MNHNY; CDR2 reads SVGAGI (reference sequence). The CDR3 sequence is 14 residues long. Unmatched junction bases numbered 4, after V lost 8 bases and J lost 0 bases. The CDR3 coding sequence is TGTGCCAGCGGTACAGGGGTCTCTGGAAACACCATATATTTT. This encodes CASGTGVSGNTIYF.

The chain couples TRBV28 to TRBJ1-2, with 8 bases matching TRBD1. CDR1 and CDR2 from the germline V gene are MDHEN and SYDVKM. J gave up 0 bases and V 6 bases, and 6 bases lay outside the gene matches. CDR3 length: 15 amino acids. The CDR3 region is CASRTGTGSNYGYTF. The CDR3 DNA reads TGTGCCAGCAGAACCGGGACAGGTTCTAACTATGGCTACACCTTC.

The chain joins TRBV28 to TRBJ1-5, with D perhaps matching TRBD1 (5 bases). CDR3 length equals 15 residues. Per the germline V gene, CDR1 is MDHEN and CDR2 is SYDVKM. V lost 2 bases to trimming and J lost 4 bases, with 12 bases between them. In DNA, the CDR3 is TGTGCCAGCAGTTTAGTGCTGGGGGGTAATCAGCCCCAGCATTTT. Translated, it gives CASSLVLGGNQPQHF. Filled out from reference TRBV28 and TRBJ1-5, the complete variable domain reads DVKVTQSSRYLVKRTGEKVFLECVQDMDHENMFWYRQDPGLGLRLIYFSYDVKMKEKGDIPEGYSVSREKKERFSLILESASTNQTSMYLCASSLVLGGNQPQHFGDGTRLSIL.

The chain joins TRBV28 to TRBJ1-2; D gene uncertain. The V gene lost 11 bases and the J gene lost 2 bases, with 9 bases spanning the gap. The CDR3 is made up of 11 amino acids. Germline lookup yields CDR1 MDHEN and CDR2 SYDVKM. This chain's CDR3 is CASLSNYGYTF. In nucleotides, the CDR3 is TGTGCCTCCCTTAGCAACTATGGCTACACCTTC.